This T cell receptor (beta chain) was found in a study of PD-1 blockade in classical Hodgkin lymphoma. Time point specified: cycle 4 day 1 (C4D1), after 6 weeks of nivolumab. Each patient's relapse followed autologous stem cell transplantation, and brentuximab vedotin exposure varied. TCRdb's copy holds only in-frame clones and misses some; the assay was immunoSEQ multiplex PCR. The table includes approximately 96,000 clones, under 95% detected once. The CDR3 has 17 residues. Germline CDR1 SGHRS, CDR2 YFSETQ. Trimming took 8 bases from V and 4 from J; bases not matched to a gene: 11. This TCR was sampled from a human donor with classical Hodgkin lymphoma. This chain uses TRBV5-1 with TRBJ2-2; 13 nucleotides agree with TRBD2. Sequencing used peripheral blood mononuclear cells (PBMCs), obtained before the fourth cycle of nivolumab. This chain's CDR3 is CARSLAGGPGTTGELFF. CDR3 in DNA: TGCGCCAGGTCACTAGCGGGAGGGCCGGGGACCACCGGGGAGCTGTTTTTT. Supplemented by reference TRBV5-1 and TRBJ2-2, the full variable domain reads KAGVTQTPRYLIKTRGQQVTLSCSPISGHRSVSWYQQTPGQGLQFLFEYFSETQRNKGNFPGRFSGRQFSNSRSEMNVSTLELGDSALYLCARSLAGGPGTTGELFFGEGSRLTVL.